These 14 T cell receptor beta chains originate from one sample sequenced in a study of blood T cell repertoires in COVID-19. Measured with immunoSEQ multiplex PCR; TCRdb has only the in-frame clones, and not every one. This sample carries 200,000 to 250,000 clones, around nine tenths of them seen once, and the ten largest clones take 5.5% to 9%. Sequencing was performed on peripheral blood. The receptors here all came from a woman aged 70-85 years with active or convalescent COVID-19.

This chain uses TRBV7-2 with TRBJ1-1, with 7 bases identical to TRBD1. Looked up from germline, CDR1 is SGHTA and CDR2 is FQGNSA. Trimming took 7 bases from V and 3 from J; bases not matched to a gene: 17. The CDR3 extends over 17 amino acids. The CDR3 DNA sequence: TGTGCCAGCAACAATCTCGGGGCAGGGGGAGGAGACACTGAAGCTTTCTTT. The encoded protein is CASNNLGAGGGDTEAFF. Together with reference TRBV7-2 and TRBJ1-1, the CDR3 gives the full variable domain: GAGVSQSPSNKVTEKGKDVELRCDPISGHTALYWYRQSLGQGLEFLIYFQGNSAPDKSGLPSDRFSAERTGGSVSTLTIQRTQQEDSAVYLCASNNLGAGGGDTEAFFGQGTRLTVV.

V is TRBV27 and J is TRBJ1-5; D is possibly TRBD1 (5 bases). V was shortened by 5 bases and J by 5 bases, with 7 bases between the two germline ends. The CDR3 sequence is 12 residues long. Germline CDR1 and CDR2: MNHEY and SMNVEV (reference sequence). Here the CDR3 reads CASSTGYQPQHF. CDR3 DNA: TGTGCCAGCAGTACAGGTTATCAGCCCCAGCATTTT.

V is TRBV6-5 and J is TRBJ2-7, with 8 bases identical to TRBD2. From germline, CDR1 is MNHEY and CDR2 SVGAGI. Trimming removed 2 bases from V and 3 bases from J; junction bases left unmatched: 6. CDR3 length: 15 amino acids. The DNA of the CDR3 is TGTGCCAGCAGTTACCCCGGGGGGGTGGGCTACGAGCAGTACTTC. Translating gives CASSYPGGVGYEQYF.

This CDR3 reads CASGPQGARSSPLHF. The CDR3, as DNA: TGTGCCAGCGGACCTCAGGGGGCTCGTTCTTCACCCCTCCACTTT. The chain carries TRBV27 and TRBJ1-6; 8 bases line up with TRBD1. The trim removed 8 bases at V and 9 bases at J, leaving 12 bases unmatched. The germline V gene has CDR1 MNHEY and CDR2 SMNVEV (reference sequence). The CDR3 is 15 residues long.

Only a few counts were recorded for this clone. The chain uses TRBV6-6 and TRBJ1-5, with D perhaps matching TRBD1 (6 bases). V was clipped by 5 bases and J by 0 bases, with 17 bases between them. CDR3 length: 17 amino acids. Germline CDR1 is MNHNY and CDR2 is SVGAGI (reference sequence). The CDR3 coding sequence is TGTGCCAGCAGTCGAACAGGGCAACTGTATAGCAATCAGCCCCAGCATTTT. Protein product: CASSRTGQLYSNQPQHF.

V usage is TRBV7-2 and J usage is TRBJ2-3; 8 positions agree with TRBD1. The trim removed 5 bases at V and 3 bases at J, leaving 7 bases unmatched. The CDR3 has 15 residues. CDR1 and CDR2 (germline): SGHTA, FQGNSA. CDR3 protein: CASSHSWTGTDTQYF. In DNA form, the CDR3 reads TGTGCCAGCAGCCATAGTTGGACAGGGACAGATACGCAGTATTTT.

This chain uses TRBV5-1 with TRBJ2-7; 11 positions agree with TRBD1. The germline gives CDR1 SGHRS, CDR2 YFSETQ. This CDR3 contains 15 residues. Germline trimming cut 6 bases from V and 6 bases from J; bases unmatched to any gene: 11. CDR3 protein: CASTSPDRGHLEQYF. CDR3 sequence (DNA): TGCGCCAGCACCAGCCCGGACAGGGGGCATCTCGAGCAGTACTTC. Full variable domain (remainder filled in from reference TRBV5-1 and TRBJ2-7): KAGVTQTPRYLIKTRGQQVTLSCSPISGHRSVSWYQQTPGQGLQFLFEYFSETQRNKGNFPGRFSGRQFSNSRSEMNVSTLELGDSALYLCASTSPDRGHLEQYFGPGTRLTVT.

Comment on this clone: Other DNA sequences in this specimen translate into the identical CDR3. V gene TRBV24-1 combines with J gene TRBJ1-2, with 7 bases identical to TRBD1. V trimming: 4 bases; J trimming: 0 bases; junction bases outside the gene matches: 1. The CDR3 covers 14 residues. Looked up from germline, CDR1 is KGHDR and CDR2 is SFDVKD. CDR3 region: CATSDGTANYGYTF. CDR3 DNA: TGTGCCACCAGTGACGGGACAGCTAACTATGGCTACACCTTC.

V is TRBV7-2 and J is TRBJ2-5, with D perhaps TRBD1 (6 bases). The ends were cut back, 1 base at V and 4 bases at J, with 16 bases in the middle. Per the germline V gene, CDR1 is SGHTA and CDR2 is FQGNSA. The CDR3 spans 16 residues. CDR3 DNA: TGTGCCAGCAGCTTAGGGGACAACTCCCGGGGAGAGACCCAGTACTTC. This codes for CASSLGDNSRGETQYF.

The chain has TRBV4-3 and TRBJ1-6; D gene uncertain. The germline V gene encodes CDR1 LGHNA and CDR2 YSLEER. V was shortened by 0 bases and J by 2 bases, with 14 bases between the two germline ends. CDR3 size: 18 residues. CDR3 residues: CASSQEPAGLTYNSPLHF. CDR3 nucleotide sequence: TGCGCCAGCAGCCAAGAGCCCGCGGGCTTAACCTATAATTCACCCCTCCACTTT.

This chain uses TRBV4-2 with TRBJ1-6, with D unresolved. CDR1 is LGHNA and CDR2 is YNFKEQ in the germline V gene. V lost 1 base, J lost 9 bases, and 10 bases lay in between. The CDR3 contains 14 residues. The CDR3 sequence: CASSQGQDSSPLHF. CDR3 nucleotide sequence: TGTGCCAGCAGCCAAGGTCAGGATTCTTCACCCCTCCACTTT.

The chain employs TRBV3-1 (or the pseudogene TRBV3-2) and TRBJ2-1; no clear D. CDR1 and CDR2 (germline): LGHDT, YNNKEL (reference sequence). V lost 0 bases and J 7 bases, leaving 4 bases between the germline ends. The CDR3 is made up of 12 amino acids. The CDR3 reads CASSQERNEQFF. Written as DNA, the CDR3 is TGTGCCAGCAGCCAAGAGAGGAATGAGCAGTTCTTC.

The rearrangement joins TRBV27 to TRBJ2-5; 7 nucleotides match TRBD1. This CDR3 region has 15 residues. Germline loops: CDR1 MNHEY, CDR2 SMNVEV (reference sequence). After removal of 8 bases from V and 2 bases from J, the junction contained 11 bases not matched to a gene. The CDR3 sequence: CASRGGPGGQETQYF. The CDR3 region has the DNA TGTGCCAGCCGAGGGGGCCCCGGTGGGCAAGAGACCCAGTACTTC.

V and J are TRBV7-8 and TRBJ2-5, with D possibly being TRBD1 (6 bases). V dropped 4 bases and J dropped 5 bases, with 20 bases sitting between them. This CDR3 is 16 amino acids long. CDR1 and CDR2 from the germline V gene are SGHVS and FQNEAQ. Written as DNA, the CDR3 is TGTGCCAGCAGCTCAAGCTGGACAGTCTCGTGGGAGACCCAGTACTTC. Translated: CASSSSWTVSWETQYF.